Each of the 25 T cell receptor beta chains below was sequenced from the same sample in a study of radiation and T cells in renal cell carcinoma. Profiled with immunoSEQ multiplex PCR; TCRdb holds only in-frame clones, not every one. The profile shows about 95,000 clones, approximately 86% of them singletons. Time point reported: baseline pretreatment blood. This sample's treatment: 15 Gy SBRT to primary tumor, nephrectomy 4 weeks later. The sequencing used blood, collected from a patient whose treatment included radiotherapy and nephrectomy. The receptors stem from a man between 45 and 60 years old with renal cell carcinoma.

The rearrangement links TRBV4-1 to TRBJ1-6; no clear D gene. In germline, CDR1 is MGHRA, CDR2 YSYEKL. The CDR3 spans 14 residues. Trimming removed 0 bases at V and 8 bases at J, with 8 bases between. This CDR3 reads CASSQDRNYSPLHF. CDR3 in DNA: TGCGCCAGCAGCCAAGATCGGAATTATTCACCCCTCCACTTT.

The chain joins TRBV7-9 to TRBJ2-7; 8 bases match TRBD2. J lost 1 base, V lost 5 bases, and 7 bases had no gene match. Germline V gene sequence: CDR1 SEHNR, CDR2 FQNEAQ (reference sequence). This CDR3 comprises 15 residues. CDR3 bases: TGTGCCAGCAGCCCCGGGAGGGGAAAGTCCTACGAGCAGTACTTC. Translated, it gives CASSPGRGKSYEQYF.

The chain carries TRBV30 and TRBJ2-2; D call uncertain. CDR3 length: 12 amino acids. The germline V gene encodes CDR1 GTSNPN and CDR2 SVGIG (reference sequence). The V end lost 1 base, the J end lost 4 bases, and 4 bases lay between the germline ends. The CDR3 reads CAWSGTTGELFF. CDR3 in DNA: TGTGCCTGGAGTGGAACCACCGGGGAGCTGTTTTTT.

The chain is built from TRBV5-1 and TRBJ1-5; D remains ambiguous. Germline-derived CDR1 and CDR2 are SGHRS and YFSETQ. The germline V and J ends were trimmed by 0 bases and 1 base, with 11 bases remaining between them. This CDR3 has 16 residues. The CDR3 is CASSLGGSVSNQPQHF. The CDR3 DNA follows: TGCGCCAGCAGCTTGGGAGGGTCGGTAAGCAATCAGCCCCAGCATTTT.

The chain recombines TRBV19 with TRBJ1-1; D is uncertain. Per the germline V gene, CDR1 is LNHDA and CDR2 is SQIVND (reference sequence). This CDR3 comprises 15 residues. V was shortened by 5 bases and J by 1 base, with 14 bases between the two germline ends. For the CDR3, the DNA is TGTGCCAGTAGTTTTTTTGGGCAGGAGAACACTGAAGCTTTCTTT. Its protein product is CASSFFGQENTEAFF.

The chain links TRBV11-3 to TRBJ2-5, with D perhaps TRBD1 or TRBD2 (5 bases each). Germline V lookup: CDR1 SGHNT, CDR2 YENEEA. This CDR3 region has 15 residues. V was shortened by 0 bases and J by 1 base, with 9 bases between the two germline ends. The CDR3 here is CASSLDTGPQETQYF. In nucleotides, the CDR3 is TGTGCCAGCAGCTTAGATACGGGGCCCCAAGAGACCCAGTACTTC.

The chain carries TRBV2 and TRBJ2-2; D perhaps matches TRBD2 (7 bases). This CDR3 is 13 amino acids long. The V gene's germline CDR1 is SNHLY and CDR2 FYNNEI. With 6 bases removed from V and 7 bases from J, the gap between germline ends came to 12 bases. The chain's CDR3 is CASRGGGRGELFF. The CDR3 region has the DNA TGTGCCAGCAGGGGAGGGGGACGCGGGGAGCTGTTTTTT. Full variable domain (outside the CDR3, taken from reference TRBV2 and TRBJ2-2): EPEVTQTPSHQVTQMGQEVILRCVPISNHLYFYWYRQILGQKVEFLVSFYNNEISEKSEIFDDQFSVERPDGSNFTLKIRSTKLEDSAMYFCASRGGGRGELFFGEGSRLTVL.

The genes are TRBV7-2 and TRBJ2-7; D perhaps matches TRBD2 (6 bases). CDR1 is SGHTA and CDR2 is FQGNSA in the germline V gene. Between the trimmed V and J ends, which lost 3 bases and 3 bases, there was a span of 21 bases. The CDR3 consists of 17 residues. CDR3 bases: TGTGCCAGCAGCTTTTCATCGGGAGTGCTCGGCGACTACGAGCAGTACTTC. Translated: CASSFSSGVLGDYEQYF.

The chain carries TRBV5-5 and TRBJ1-1; possibly TRBD1 for D (6 bases). Trimming cost V 2 bases and J 0 bases, with 14 bases left between them. This CDR3 contains 16 residues. CDR1 and CDR2 (germline): SGHKS, YYEKEE (reference sequence). The CDR3 DNA follows: TGTGCCAGCAGCTTCGGCCAGGGGCACATGAACACTGAAGCTTTCTTT. This translates into CASSFGQGHMNTEAFF.

The J gene is TRBJ1-4, the V gene TRBV9, with D maybe TRBD1 (5 bases). Germline lookup yields CDR1 SGDLS and CDR2 YYNGEE. Trimming removed 0 bases at V and 8 bases at J, with 14 bases between. The CDR3 runs to 15 residues. The DNA of the CDR3 is TGTGCCAGCAGCGTAGCGGGAGGGGCAGAAGAAAAACTGTTTTTT. It encodes CASSVAGGAEEKLFF.

Remarks on this clone: The germline gene is not matched at one end of the junction; a read error may be the cause. This chain connects TRBV7-7 to TRBJ1-4; tentatively, D is TRBD1 (6 bases). Germline-derived CDR1 and CDR2 are SSHAT and FNYEAQ (reference sequence). The CDR3 sequence is 15 residues long. The chain's CDR3 is CASSATGTPNEKLFF. The CDR3 region has the DNA TGTGCTAGCAGCGCAACCGGGACACCTAATGAAAAACTGTTTTTT.

The V and J genes are TRBV4-1 and TRBJ2-5, with TRBD2 matching 7 bases. Germline trimming cut 4 bases from V and 14 bases from J; bases unmatched to any gene: 10. The CDR3 runs 12 residues. Germline CDR1 MGHRA, CDR2 YSYEKL. The CDR3, as DNA: TGCGCCAGCAGCCCCACTTCCGGGACTACTTACTTC. As protein: CASSPTSGTTYF.

The genes are TRBV18 and TRBJ1-4; TRBD1 might be the D (6 bases). V dropped 3 bases and J dropped 2 bases, with 10 bases sitting between them. The length of the CDR3 is 15 residues. Germline values: CDR1 KGHSH, CDR2 LQKENI. The CDR3 bases are TGTGCCAGCTCACCCCAGGGGACCACTAATGAAAAACTGTTTTTT. Protein: CASSPQGTTNEKLFF.

The chain links TRBV7-3 to TRBJ2-2, with D possibly TRBD1 on 7 matching bases. V shed 5 bases and J shed 1 base, with 14 bases lying between them. CDR1 and CDR2 from the germline V gene are SGHTA and FQGTGA. CDR3 size: 16 residues. DNA for the CDR3: TGTGCCAGCAGCCTACAGGGGCGGGGGAACACCGGGGAGCTGTTTTTT. Encoded protein: CASSLQGRGNTGELFF.

The genes are TRBV7-9 and TRBJ2-3; possibly TRBD2 for D (5 bases). V dropped 5 bases and J dropped 7 bases, with 13 bases sitting between them. The CDR3 has 13 residues. Germline CDR1 reads SEHNR; CDR2 reads FQNEAQ (reference sequence). The CDR3 nucleotides are TGTGCCAGCAGCGCCGCTCTAGCTTATACGCAGTATTTT. Residues: CASSAALAYTQYF. Combining the CDR3 with reference TRBV7-9 and TRBJ2-3 gives the whole variable domain DTGVSQNPRHKITKRGQNVTFRCDPISEHNRLYWYRQTLGQGPEFLTYFQNEAQLEKSRLLSDRFSAERPKGSFSTLEIQRTEQGDSAMYLCASSAALAYTQYFGPGTRLTVL.

The CDR3, as DNA: TGTGCCAGTCGAGCTGGAAGTGCGAACACCGGGGAGCTGTTTTTT. Translating it yields CASRAGSANTGELFF. The V gene is TRBV19, the J gene TRBJ2-2; no clear D. In germline, CDR1 is LNHDA, CDR2 SQIVND (reference sequence). The CDR3 has 15 residues. Trimming took 8 bases from V and 0 from J, leaving 13 bases between them. Drawing the rest from reference TRBV19 and TRBJ2-2, the complete variable domain is DGGITQSPKYLFRKEGQNVTLSCEQNLNHDAMYWYRQDPGQGLRLIYYSQIVNDFQKGDIAEGYSVSREKKESFPLTVTSAQKNPTAFYLCASRAGSANTGELFFGEGSRLTVL.

The chain recombines TRBV7-3 with TRBJ2-5; D gene unclear. The CDR3 spans 13 residues. Germline V gives CDR1 SGHTA, CDR2 FQGTGA. Trimming shortened V by 5 bases and J by 4 bases, and 11 bases separated the two germline ends. CDR3 bases: TGTGCCAGCAGCCCGACCCTGGGAGAGACCCAGTACTTC. Amino acid sequence: CASSPTLGETQYF.

This chain connects TRBV6-1 to TRBJ1-2; D remains unclear. Trimming left V 2 bases short and J 8 bases short, with 12 bases between. Germline V gene sequence: CDR1 MNHNS, CDR2 SASEGT. CDR3 length equals 13 residues. The CDR3 DNA is TGTGCCAGCAGTGAACTCAACACAAGGGGCTACACCTTC. The encoded protein is CASSELNTRGYTF.

J is TRBJ2-2 and V is TRBV29-1; a weak D match, TRBD2 (6 bases). CDR1 and CDR2 (germline): SQVTM, ANQGSEA. The length of the CDR3 is 13 residues. Trimming shortened V by 6 bases and J by 3 bases, and 11 bases separated the two germline ends. CDR3 in amino acids: CSVRTIYTGELFF. As DNA, the CDR3 is TGCAGCGTGCGGACTATATACACCGGGGAGCTGTTTTTT.

V usage is TRBV27 and J usage is TRBJ2-7; D not resolved. This CDR3 spans 14 amino acids. V was clipped by 3 bases and J by 4 bases, with 13 bases between them. The germline CDR1 and CDR2 sequences are MNHEY and SMNVEV (reference sequence). DNA of the CDR3: TGTGCCAGCAGTTTGGGTCCGGACGCTTACGAGCAGTACTTC. This encodes CASSLGPDAYEQYF.

This clone has a handful of counts. The J gene is TRBJ1-1, the V gene TRBV6-1; D unclear. V was clipped by 4 bases and J by 3 bases, with 9 bases between them. CDR1 and CDR2 (germline): MNHNS, SASEGT. The length of the CDR3 is 13 residues. Written as DNA, the CDR3 is TGTGCCAGCAGTGTCGACACTGACACTGAAGCTTTCTTT. This codes for CASSVDTDTEAFF.

This clone was counted a single time. The chain employs TRBV6-5 and TRBJ2-2, with 10 bases identical to TRBD2. The germline gives CDR1 MNHEY, CDR2 SVGAGI. The CDR3 covers 16 residues. The ends lost 4 bases at V and 5 bases at J; junction bases unmatched: 7. Here the CDR3 DNA reads TGTGCCAGCAGTTGGCTAGCGGGAGTAGGGACCGGGGAGCTGTTTTTT. Translated: CASSWLAGVGTGELFF.

The V call is TRBV11-2, the J call TRBJ2-1; the match to TRBD2 covers 7 bases. The V and J ends lost 1 base and 4 bases, in that order; junction bases with no gene match: 4. The CDR3 runs to 15 residues. The V gene's germline CDR1 is SGHAT and CDR2 FQNNGV. The CDR3 sequence: CASSLVGGVYNEQFF. Written as DNA, the CDR3 is TGTGCCAGCAGCTTAGTTGGGGGGGTTTACAATGAGCAGTTCTTC.

V gene TRBV5-6 combines with J gene TRBJ2-7, with D perhaps TRBD2 (6 bases). The CDR3 totals 13 residues. Germline CDR1 reads SGHDT; CDR2 reads YYEEEE. Trimming shortened V by 5 bases and J by 3 bases, and 12 bases separated the two germline ends. The CDR3 loop reads CASRAGPYYEQYF. CDR3 nucleotides: TGTGCCAGCAGAGCGGGTCCTTACTACGAGCAGTACTTC.

V and J are TRBV6-1 and TRBJ2-7; 10 bases fit TRBD2. J gave up 2 bases and V 7 bases, and 5 bases lay outside the gene matches. Germline-derived CDR1 and CDR2 are MNHNS and SASEGT. The CDR3 loop spans 14 amino acids. CDR3 sequence: CASTGLAEPYEQYF. CDR3 sequence (DNA): TGTGCCAGCACCGGACTAGCGGAGCCCTACGAGCAGTACTTC.